A selection of T cell receptor beta chains follows, all from one sample in a study of blood T cell repertoires in COVID-19. Profiling relied on immunoSEQ multiplex PCR, and the TCRdb table lists in-frame clones only, not all of them. The sample lists just over 300,000 clones; 89% were seen once. Sequenced: PBMCs or T cells enriched from blood (not recorded which). All receptors come from a woman in her thirties or forties who had recovered from COVID-19. The CDR3 runs from the conserved cysteine through the conserved F or W. D genes are given only for firm matches. Clone size is stated in some rows and not others, as once, few, many or a class when expanded.

clone size | J gene | V gene | D gene | CDR3 DNA | CDR3 protein
few | TRBJ2-7 | TRBV4-3 | TRBD2 | TGCGCCAGCAGCCAAGATCGTCAAGAACTAGCGGGAATTTCCTACGAGCAGTACTTC | CASSQDRQELAGISYEQYF
NA | TRBJ2-3 | TRBV7-8 | NA | TGTGCCAGCGGCCACGGGGATACGCAGTATTTT | CASGHGDTQYF
NA | TRBJ2-5 | TRBV28 | NA | TGTGCCAGCAATCTCGGGGAGACCCAGTACTTC | CASNLGETQYF
NA | TRBJ2-1 | TRBV5-1 | NA | TGCGCCAGCCGACCCGCGCTAGCGTTGGGCTCCTACAATGAGCAGTTCTTC | CASRPALALGSYNEQFF
NA | TRBJ2-7 | TRBV2 | TRBD2 | TGTGCCAGCAGCCGACTAGCGGGCTACGAGCAGTACTTC | CASSRLAGYEQYF
once | TRBJ1-4 | TRBV25-1 | TRBD1 | TGTGCCAGCAGTCCTTCCGGGACAGGGGGGTGGAAACTGTTTTTT | CASSPSGTGGWKLFF
NA | TRBJ2-1 | TRBV9 | NA | TGTGCCAGCAGCCCCTCCGGCAGGAACAATGAGCAGTTCTTC | CASSPSGRNNEQFF
NA | TRBJ2-1 | TRBV6-2/TRBV6-3 | TRBD2 | TGTGCCAGCAGTGGTAGCGGGAGGAATGAGCAGTTCTTC | CASSGSGRNEQFF
NA | TRBJ1-4 | TRBV7-9 | NA | TGTGCCAGCAGCTTAGGGGGAGGGGGAACTAATGAAAAACTGTTTTTT | CASSLGGGGTNEKLFF
NA | TRBJ2-2 | TRBV7-9 | TRBD2 | TGTGCCAGCGGAGCGGGAAATCAGAACACCGGGGAGCTGTTTTTT | CASGAGNQNTGELFF
once | TRBJ2-1 | TRBV7-7 | TRBD2 | TGTGCTAGCAGCTTAGAGGTAGCGGGAACCTACAATGAGCAGTTCTTC | CASSLEVAGTYNEQFF
NA | TRBJ1-2 | TRBV18 | TRBD1 | TGTGCCAGCTCACCGGGACAGTTGAACTATGGCTACACCTTC | CASSPGQLNYGYTF
NA | TRBJ1-5 | TRBV7-6 | TRBD1 | TGTGCCAGCAGCTTATTCAAGGACAGGGGGCTGAGTAATCAGCCCCAGCATTTT | CASSLFKDRGLSNQPQHF
NA | TRBJ2-2 | TRBV11-1 | NA | TGTGCCAGCAGCCGCGGGCCCGGGGAGCTGTTTTTT | CASSRGPGELFF
NA | TRBJ1-1 | TRBV15 | NA | TGTGCCACCAGCCTACCTCCCGGGATTGAAGCTTTCTTT | CATSLPPGIEAFF
NA | TRBJ2-1 | TRBV7-6 | NA | TGTGCCAGCAAACCCGCGGCTGGGAATGAGCAGTTCTTC | CASKPAAGNEQFF
NA | TRBJ2-5 | TRBV18 | NA | TGTGCCAGCTCACCGCTTTGGGGCGTCCAAGAGACCCAGTACTTC | CASSPLWGVQETQYF
NA | TRBJ1-2 | TRBV5-6 | NA | TGTGCCAGCAGCGCTTGGCGGACTAACTATGGCTACACCTTC | CASSAWRTNYGYTF
NA | TRBJ2-7 | TRBV7-2 | NA | TGTGCCAGCAGCTTAAGTAGACAGGCCTACGAGCAGTACTTC | CASSLSRQAYEQYF
once | TRBJ1-2 | TRBV30 | NA | TGTGCCTGGATTCGAGCCAGGACAGACTATGGCTACACCTTC | CAWIRARTDYGYTF
NA | TRBJ1-4 | TRBV28 | TRBD1 | TGTGCCAGCAGTGCCCCCGGGACAGGGAGAGAAAAACTGTTTTTT | CASSAPGTGREKLFF
NA | TRBJ2-7 | TRBV28 | TRBD1 | TGTGCCAGCAGTCGCCACGCACAGGGGAACGAGCAGTACTTC | CASSRHAQGNEQYF